The rows below give T cell receptor beta chains drawn from one sample of a study of graft-versus-host responses after intestinal transplantation. The method was immunoSEQ multiplex PCR; TCRdb's version includes in-frame clones alone and lacks a portion of them. The repertoire holds some 86,000 clones, with over 80% as singletons. These receptors have no known antigen. This specimen was unstimulated CD8+ T cells sorted from spleen or lymph node cells, taken before intestinal transplant. The receptors stem from a human donor who received an intestinal transplant. The CDR3 runs from the conserved cysteine through the conserved F or W. The D gene is left open where the match is weak. Rows give clone size only sometimes, using once, few, many, or a class for an expanded clone.

clone_size,d_call,j_call,v_call,cdr3_aa,cdr3_nt
NA,TRBD1,TRBJ2-3,TRBV29-1,CSGYGQANTDTQYF,TGCAGCGGCTATGGACAGGCAAACACAGATACGCAGTATTTT
NA,NA,TRBJ1-6,TRBV9,CASSVGGGTPLHF,TGTGCCAGCAGCGTAGGTGGGGGAACACCCCTCCACTTT
few,NA,TRBJ1-5,TRBV19,CASSLIDNQPQHF,TGTGCCAGTAGTCTCATAGACAATCAGCCCCAGCATTTT
NA,NA,TRBJ1-2,TRBV29-1,CSVEDQYGNYGYTF,TGCAGCGTTGAAGATCAGTACGGAAACTATGGCTACACCTTC
NA,NA,TRBJ2-7,TRBV4-1,CASSQESGLEQYF,TGCGCCAGCAGCCAAGAATCAGGGCTTGAGCAGTACTTC
NA,TRBD1,TRBJ1-2,TRBV5-1,CASSPSGGQGTLFYGYTF,TGCGCCAGCAGCCCCAGTGGGGGACAGGGGACGCTTTTCTATGGCTACACCTTC
NA,NA,TRBJ1-5,TRBV5-4,CASSLSQDNQPQHF,TGTGCCAGCAGCTTGAGCCAGGATAATCAGCCCCAGCATTTT
NA,TRBD2,TRBJ2-5,TRBV6-5,CASSYGLAETQYF,TGTGCCAGCAGTTACGGACTAGCGGAGACCCAGTACTTC
once,NA,TRBJ2-2,TRBV7-6,CASSLGASNTGELFF,TGTGCCAGCAGCTTAGGGGCCTCGAACACCGGGGAGCTGTTTTTT
NA,NA,TRBJ2-5,TRBV25-1,CASSLVRRFRETQYF,TGTGCCAGCAGTCTCGTGAGAAGGTTCCGGGAGACCCAGTACTTC
NA,TRBD2,TRBJ2-7,TRBV5-5,CASSRLAQSYEQYF,TGTGCCAGCAGCCGACTAGCGCAATCCTACGAGCAGTACTTC
NA,TRBD2,TRBJ2-1,TRBV4-2,CASSQAPTGGAEQFF,TGTGCCAGCAGCCAAGCCCCGACGGGAGGGGCTGAGCAGTTCTTC
NA,TRBD2,TRBJ2-5,TRBV11-2,CASSPTREGQETQYF,TGTGCCAGCAGCCCGACGCGGGAGGGCCAAGAGACCCAGTACTTC
NA,TRBD2,TRBJ2-7,TRBV6-6,CASGGREVHF,TGTGCCAGCGGCGGGAGGGAGGTACACTTC
NA,NA,TRBJ1-5,TRBV11-3,CASSPQKYRANQPQHF,TGTGCCAGCAGCCCGCAAAAATACAGGGCCAATCAGCCCCAGCATTTT
NA,NA,TRBJ1-3,TRBV18,CASSPAGNTIYF,TGTGCCAGCTCACCAGCTGGAAACACCATATATTTT
NA,NA,TRBJ2-1,TRBV10-1,CASSIDWRYEQFF,TGCGCCAGCAGTATCGACTGGAGGTACGAGCAGTTCTTC
NA,NA,TRBJ2-3,TRBV4-1,CASSRWCPGCTDTQYF,TGCGCCAGCAGTCGCTGGTGCCCAGGTTGCACAGATACGCAGTATTTT
NA,TRBD1,TRBJ1-2,TRBV7-6,CASSSGQGLNYGYTF,TGTGCCAGCAGCTCGGGACAGGGTCTTAACTATGGCTACACCTTC